The present T cell receptor beta chain was sequenced within a study of shared clonotypes between healthy human individuals. The wider study: The study used three CD4 naive, three CD4 memory, two CD8 naive and one CD8 memory plate per donor. Study-wide points: Depth was large, yet rarefaction showed that sorted-subset sequencing was incomplete.

V was cut by 1 base and J by 3 bases, with 6 bases left in between. The germline V gene encodes CDR1 SGHAT and CDR2 FQNNGV. CDR3 length: 13 residues. Notes on this clone: What it binds is not known.

Measured with immunoSEQ multiplex PCR; TCRdb has only the in-frame clones, and not every one. The repertoire has approximately 980,000 clones, 76% of them found once; the top ten carry over 1.3%. Splitting of CD4+ cells produced CD45RA+ naive and CD45RA-negative memory subsets. This receptor was taken from a man between 18 and 29 years old in good health. The sample was memory CD4+ T cells sorted from blood. Subset reported: CD45RA-negative fraction. The chain links TRBV11-2 to TRBJ1-2, with no clear D. CDR3 nucleotide sequence: TGTGCCAGCAGCTTAGTACAGTACTATGGCTACACCTTC. It translates to CASSLVQYYGYTF.